Shown below are 6 T cell receptor beta chains from a single sample sequenced in a study of T cell clones after liver transplantation. Assay: immunoSEQ multiplex PCR; the TCRdb copy retains only in-frame clones and omits some. The table lists about 45,000 clones, 86% of them singletons. The specimen was CD4+ T cells from blood, collected 24 months after liver transplant. These receptors all stem from a human patient who received a liver transplant. The graft donor may have given rise to some T cells.

The V and J genes are TRBV2 and TRBJ2-5, with no clear D. This CDR3 comprises 10 residues. V lost 6 bases and J 2 bases, leaving 1 base between the germline ends. The V gene's germline CDR1 is SNHLY and CDR2 FYNNEI. CDR3 protein: CASRQETQYF. The CDR3 coding sequence is TGTGCCAGCAGGCAAGAGACCCAGTACTTC.

This clone was seen only once. The chain links TRBV21-1 to TRBJ2-7; no DNA check was done on the table's D call, TRBD2. TRBV21-1 is a documented pseudogene. This CDR3 region has 13 residues. The CDR3 nucleotides are TGTGCCAGCAAGTCGTCAGACTTATACGAGCAGTACTTC. It codes for CASKSSDLYEQYF.

The chain couples TRBV12-5 to TRBJ1-5; 7 bases map to TRBD1. The V gene end was trimmed by 7 bases and the J gene end by 4 bases; junction bases not matched to a gene: 7. The CDR3 covers 14 residues. CDR1 and CDR2 from the germline V gene are LGHNT and FRNRAP. The CDR3 coding sequence is TGTGCTAGTGTTCGTCAGGGGGGGAATCAGCCCCAGCATTTT. Its protein is CASVRQGGNQPQHF.

This clone showed up just once. V usage is TRBV18 and J usage is TRBJ1-5; D is unresolved. Trimming left V 5 bases short and J 4 bases short, with 18 bases between. The CDR3 spans 16 residues. Germline assignment: CDR1 KGHSH and CDR2 LQKENI. CDR3 nucleotides: TGTGCCAGCTCAGCCGGGCCCGGAGACTCTAATCAGCCCCAGCATTTT. It is translated as CASSAGPGDSNQPQHF. Full variable domain (rest looked up from reference TRBV18 and TRBJ1-5): NAGVMQNPRHLVRRRGQEARLRCSPMKGHSHVYWYRQLPEEGLKFMVYLQKENIIDESGMPKERFSAEFPKEGPSILRIQQVVRGDSAAYFCASSAGPGDSNQPQHFGDGTRLSIL.

This clone appeared a few times. The CDR3, as DNA: TGTGCCAGCTCCCTGACAGACGCCTCTGGAAACACCATATATTTT. Translated: CASSLTDASGNTIYF. The V and J genes are TRBV11-1 and TRBJ1-3; possible D gene TRBD1, 5 bases. V dropped 8 bases and J dropped 0 bases, with 14 bases sitting between them. Germline CDR1 and CDR2: SGHAT and FQDESV (reference sequence). CDR3 length: 15 residues.

J is TRBJ2-1 and V is TRBV18; no reliable D call. V was shortened by 6 bases and J by 8 bases, with 11 bases between the two germline ends. The CDR3 consists of 12 residues. Germline V gene lookup returns CDR1 KGHSH and CDR2 LQKENI. The CDR3 sequence is CASSSGIDEQFF. The DNA for the CDR3 is TGTGCCAGCTCTTCAGGAATAGATGAGCAGTTCTTC.